This record concerns one T cell receptor beta chain sequence. The antigen is undetermined. These data belong to a study of graft-versus-host responses after intestinal transplantation. The overall study: Recipients uniformly received anti-thymocyte globulin induction, followed by tacrolimus and steroids for roughly 3 years. Findings and caveats of the study: Allografts of one patient group, those with graft-donor T cell macrochimerism, had high graft-versus-host to host-versus-graft clonal ratios. Circulating GvH clones peaking coincided with falling HvG clones soon after transplant. GvH clones were found in recipient marrow; some appeared first in ileum or blood.

The CDR3 consists of 13 residues. Looked up from germline, CDR1 is PRHDT and CDR2 is FYEKMQ (reference sequence). Trimming took 5 bases from V and 9 from J, leaving 14 bases between them. Some clones are missing from TCRdb's copy, which holds only in-frame ones; the method was immunoSEQ multiplex PCR. Of approximately 93,000 clones listed, 85% to 95% are singletons. The sequencing here drew on unstimulated CD8+ T cells sorted from spleen or lymph node cells, taken before transplant. The chain recombines TRBV13 with TRBJ2-1, with D tentatively TRBD1 (5 bases). The clonotype originates from a human donor who was the organ donor for an intestinal transplant. CDR3 sequence: CASSVATRGEQFF. The CDR3 nucleotides read TGTGCCAGCAGCGTCGCGACAAGGGGTGAGCAGTTCTTC.